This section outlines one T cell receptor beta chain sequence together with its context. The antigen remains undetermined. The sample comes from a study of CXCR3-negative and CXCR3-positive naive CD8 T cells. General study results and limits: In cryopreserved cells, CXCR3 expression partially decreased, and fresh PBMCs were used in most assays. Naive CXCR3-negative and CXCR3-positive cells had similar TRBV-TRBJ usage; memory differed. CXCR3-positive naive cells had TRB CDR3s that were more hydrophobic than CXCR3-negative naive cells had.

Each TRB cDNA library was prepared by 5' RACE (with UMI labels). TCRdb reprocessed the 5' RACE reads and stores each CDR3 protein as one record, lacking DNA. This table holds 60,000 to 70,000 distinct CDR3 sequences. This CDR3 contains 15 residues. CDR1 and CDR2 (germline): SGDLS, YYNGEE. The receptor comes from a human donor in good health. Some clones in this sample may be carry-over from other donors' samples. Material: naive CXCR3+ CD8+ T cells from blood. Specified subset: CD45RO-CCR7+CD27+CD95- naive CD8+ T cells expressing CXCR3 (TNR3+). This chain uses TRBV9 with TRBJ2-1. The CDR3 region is CASSVAIQAYNEQFF.